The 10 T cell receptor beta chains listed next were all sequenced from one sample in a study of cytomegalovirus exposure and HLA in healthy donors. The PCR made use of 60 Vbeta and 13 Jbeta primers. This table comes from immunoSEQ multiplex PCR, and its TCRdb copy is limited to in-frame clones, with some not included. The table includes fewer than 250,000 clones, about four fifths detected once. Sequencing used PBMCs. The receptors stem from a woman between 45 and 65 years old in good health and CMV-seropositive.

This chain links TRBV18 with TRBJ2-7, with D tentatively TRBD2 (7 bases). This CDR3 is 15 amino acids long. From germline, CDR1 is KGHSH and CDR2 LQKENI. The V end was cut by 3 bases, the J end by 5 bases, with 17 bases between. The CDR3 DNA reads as TGTGCCAGCTCACCCGCGACGGGGGGCAACGACGAGCAGTACTTC. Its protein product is CASSPATGGNDEQYF.

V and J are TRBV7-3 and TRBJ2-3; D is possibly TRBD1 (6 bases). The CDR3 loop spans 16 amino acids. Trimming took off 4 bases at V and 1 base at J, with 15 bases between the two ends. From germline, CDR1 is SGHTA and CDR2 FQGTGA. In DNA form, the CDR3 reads TGTGCCAGCAGCTCACGACAGTCAGGGGGCACAGATACGCAGTATTTT. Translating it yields CASSSRQSGGTDTQYF. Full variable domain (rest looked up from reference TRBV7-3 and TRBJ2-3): GAGVSQTPSNKVTEKGKYVELRCDPISGHTALYWYRQSLGQGPEFLIYFQGTGAADDSGLPNDRFFAVRPEGSVSTLKIQRTERGDSAVYLCASSSRQSGGTDTQYFGPGTRLTVL.

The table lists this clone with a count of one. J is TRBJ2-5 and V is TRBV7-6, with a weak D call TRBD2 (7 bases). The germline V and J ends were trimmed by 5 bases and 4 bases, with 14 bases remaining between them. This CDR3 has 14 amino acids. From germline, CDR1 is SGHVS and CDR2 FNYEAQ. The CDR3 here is CASSPSGEGETQYF. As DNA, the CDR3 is TGTGCCAGCAGCCCTTCAGGGGAGGGAGAGACCCAGTACTTC.

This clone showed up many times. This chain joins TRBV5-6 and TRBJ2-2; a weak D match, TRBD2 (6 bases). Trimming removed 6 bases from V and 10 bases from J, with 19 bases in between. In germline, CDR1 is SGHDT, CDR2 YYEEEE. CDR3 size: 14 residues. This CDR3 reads CASKSGVFLEELFF. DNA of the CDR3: TGTGCCAGCAAGTCGGGGGTCTTTTTGGAGGAGCTGTTTTTT. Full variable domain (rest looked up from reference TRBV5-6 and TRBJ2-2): DAGVTQSPTHLIKTRGQQVTLRCSPKSGHDTVSWYQQALGQGPQFIFQYYEEEERQRGNFPDRFSGHQFPNYSSELNVNALLLGDSALYLCASKSGVFLEELFFGEGSRLTVL.

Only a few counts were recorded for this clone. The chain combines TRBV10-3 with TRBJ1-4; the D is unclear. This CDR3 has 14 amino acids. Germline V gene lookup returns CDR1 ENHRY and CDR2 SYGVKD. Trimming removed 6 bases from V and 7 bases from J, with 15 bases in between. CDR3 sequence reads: CAISDVREGEKLFF. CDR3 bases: TGTGCCATCAGCGACGTACGGGAAGGTGAAAAACTGTTTTTT.

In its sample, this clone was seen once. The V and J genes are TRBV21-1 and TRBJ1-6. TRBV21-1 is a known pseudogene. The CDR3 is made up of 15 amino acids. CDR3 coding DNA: TGTGCCAGCAGTAAGAGGCGGGGTCAGAATTCACCCCTCCACTTT. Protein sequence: CASSKRRGQNSPLHF.

The chain's CDR3 is CASSVTGSGELFF. Here the CDR3 DNA reads TGTGCCAGCAGCGTTACAGGGTCCGGGGAGCTGTTTTTT. The rearrangement uses TRBV7-2 and TRBJ2-2; possibly TRBD1 for D (6 bases). CDR1 is SGHTA, CDR2 FQGNSA, per germline. Trimming took 5 bases from V and 6 from J, leaving 10 bases between them. The CDR3 spans 13 residues.

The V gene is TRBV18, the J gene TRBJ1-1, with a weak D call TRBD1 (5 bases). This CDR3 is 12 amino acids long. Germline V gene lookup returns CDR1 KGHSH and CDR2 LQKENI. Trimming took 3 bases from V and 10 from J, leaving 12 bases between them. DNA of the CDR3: TGTGCCAGCTCACCGCGGGACCGTGGAGCTTTCTTT. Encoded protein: CASSPRDRGAFF.

The CDR3 reads CASSLGQASYEQYF. The CDR3, as DNA: TGCGCCAGCAGCCTCGGACAGGCGAGCTACGAGCAGTACTTC. This chain uses TRBV5-1 with TRBJ2-7; TRBD1 aligns across 7 bases. The CDR3 has 14 amino acids. The V gene's germline CDR1 is SGHRS and CDR2 YFSETQ. With 4 bases clipped from V and 3 bases from J, the junction kept 7 bases outside the gene matches. Together with reference TRBV5-1 and TRBJ2-7, the CDR3 gives the full variable domain: KAGVTQTPRYLIKTRGQQVTLSCSPISGHRSVSWYQQTPGQGLQFLFEYFSETQRNKGNFPGRFSGRQFSNSRSEMNVSTLELGDSALYLCASSLGQASYEQYFGPGTRLTVT.

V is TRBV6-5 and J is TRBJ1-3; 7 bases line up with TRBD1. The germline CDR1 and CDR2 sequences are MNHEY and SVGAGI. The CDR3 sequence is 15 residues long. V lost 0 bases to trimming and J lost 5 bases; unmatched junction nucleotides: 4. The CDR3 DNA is TGTGCCAGCAGTTACTCGCCAGGGGGTAGAAACACCATATATTTT. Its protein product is CASSYSPGGRNTIYF.